This entry lists 30 T cell receptor beta chains sequenced from one sample in a study of CXCR3-negative and CXCR3-positive naive CD8 T cells. Libraries were UMI-labeled 5' RACE TRB cDNA. TCRdb re-called the 5' RACE reads and shows each CDR3 protein once, DNA omitted. The listing contains 35,000 to 45,000 distinct CDR3 sequences. Sequenced: naive CXCR3- CD8+ T cells from blood. The subset: CD45RO-CCR7+CD27+CD95- naive CD8+ T cells lacking CXCR3 (TNR3-). The receptor set was obtained from a human donor in good health. Some clones in this sample may be carry-over from other donors' samples.

The chain is built from TRBV20-1 and TRBJ2-7. Germline CDR1 DFQATT, CDR2 SNEGSKA (reference sequence). The CDR3 runs 13 residues. CDR3 sequence reads: CSARVYSSYEQYF.

The chain is built from TRBV20-1 and TRBJ2-7; TCRdb proposes TRBD1, but this gene call is untestable without DNA. Germline V gene lookup returns CDR1 DFQATT and CDR2 SNEGSKA (reference sequence). This CDR3 region has 13 residues. CDR3 loop: CSARDSPTYEQYF.

The chain couples TRBV9 to TRBJ1-2. The CDR3 spans 12 residues. Looked up from germline, CDR1 is SGDLS and CDR2 is YYNGEE. The CDR3 reads CASSVGSGGYTF. Full variable domain (outside the CDR3, taken from reference TRBV9 and TRBJ1-2): DSGVTQTPKHLITATGQRVTLRCSPRSGDLSVYWYQQSLDQGLQFLIQYYNGEERAKGNILERFSAQQFPDLHSELNLSSLELGDSALYFCASSVGSGGYTFGSGTRLTVV.

This rearrangement joins TRBV24-1 to TRBJ1-2; the D call from TCRdb, TRBD1, cannot be confirmed without DNA. There are 13 residues in the CDR3. Germline CDR1 reads KGHDR; CDR2 reads SFDVKD. CDR3 region: CATSDSTGYGYTF.

The chain joins TRBV12-3 or TRBV12-4 to TRBJ2-3; no DNA is available, so the TRBD1 call from TCRdb remains unchecked. The CDR3 sequence is 14 residues long. The CDR3 sequence is CASLWDSGTDTQYF.

The chain uses TRBV4-1 and TRBJ1-1; absent DNA, TCRdb's TRBD1 call cannot be checked. CDR3 length: 16 amino acids. Per germline, CDR1 MGHRA and CDR2 YSYEKL. The chain's CDR3 is CASSQVPPGSNTEAFF.

The chain combines TRBV4-3 with TRBJ2-7. The germline CDR1 and CDR2 sequences are LGHNA and YSLEER. The CDR3 runs 14 residues. This CDR3 is CASSQDMGSYEQYF.

V gene TRBV6-5 combines with J gene TRBJ1-2. Germline V gene lookup returns CDR1 MNHEY and CDR2 SVGAGI. This CDR3 contains 15 residues. CDR3 residues: CASSYVVGSNYGYTF.

This rearrangement joins TRBV28 to TRBJ2-7. The V gene's germline CDR1 is MDHEN and CDR2 SYDVKM. This CDR3 is 13 amino acids long. CDR3 in amino acids: CASSWSGSYEQYF.

V is TRBV20-1 and J is TRBJ2-5; absent DNA, TCRdb's TRBD2 call cannot be checked. The CDR3 is made up of 16 amino acids. The germline V gene has CDR1 DFQATT and CDR2 SNEGSKA (reference sequence). The CDR3 sequence is CSARDGKRGGPETQYF.

J is TRBJ1-2 and V is TRBV9; TCRdb returns TRBD1, unconfirmable since there is no DNA. Germline values: CDR1 SGDLS, CDR2 YYNGEE. This CDR3 comprises 15 residues. CDR3 region: CASSVGVQGTYGYTF.

The V and J genes are TRBV7-2 and TRBJ2-7; the D call of TRBD2 rests on TCRdb alone, since no DNA is present to check it. Germline V gene lookup returns CDR1 SGHTA and CDR2 FQGNSA. The CDR3 totals 15 residues. The CDR3 spells CASSLTSGATYEQYF.

This chain connects TRBV4-2 to TRBJ2-7. Germline V gene data show CDR1 as LGHNA and CDR2 as YNFKEQ. The CDR3 is 15 amino acids. The CDR3 sequence: CASSQDVDPIYEQYF.

The chain links TRBV7-2 to TRBJ1-4; TCRdb reports TRBD1, a call that lacks DNA to check it against. The CDR3 spans 15 residues. Germline assignment: CDR1 SGHTA and CDR2 FQGNSA. The CDR3 loop is CASGGLTMGGEKLFF.

The chain couples TRBV5-1 to TRBJ2-7. This CDR3 region has 14 residues. Germline V lookup: CDR1 SGHRS, CDR2 YFSETQ. The CDR3: CASSLEPQSYEQYF.

This chain links TRBV5-1 with TRBJ2-7. Germline V lookup: CDR1 SGHRS, CDR2 YFSETQ. CDR3 size: 12 residues. The CDR3 sequence: CASSDLGTPNYF. The whole variable domain, remainder taken from reference TRBV5-1 and TRBJ2-7, is KAGVTQTPRYLIKTRGQQVTLSCSPISGHRSVSWYQQTPGQGLQFLFEYFSETQRNKGNFPGRFSGRQFSNSRSEMNVSTLELGDSALYLCASSDLGTPNYFGPGTRLTVT.

The chain employs TRBV20-1 and TRBJ1-1; the D gene TCRdb calls, TRBD1, cannot be checked with no DNA. Germline CDR1 is DFQATT and CDR2 is SNEGSKA (reference sequence). This CDR3 is 14 amino acids long. The CDR3 loop is CSAPPGSSNTEAFF.

The V call is TRBV5-5, the J call TRBJ2-2; TCRdb's D call, TRBD1, is unchecked because there is no DNA. The CDR3 covers 17 residues. Germline V CDR1 and CDR2: SGHKS, YYEKEE (reference sequence). CDR3 sequence reads: CASNPLGPPLGVGELFF.

The chain employs TRBV7-2 and TRBJ1-5; TCRdb reports TRBD1, a call that lacks DNA to check it against. Germline values: CDR1 SGHTA, CDR2 FQGNSA. This CDR3 region has 19 residues. CDR3 sequence reads: CASSLVSVYGQRSNQPQHF.

The chain carries TRBV5-1 and TRBJ1-2; TCRdb reports TRBD1, a call that lacks DNA to check it against. The germline gives CDR1 SGHRS, CDR2 YFSETQ. This CDR3 has 15 residues. The CDR3 is CASSLAGTQNYGYTF.

The gene calls are TRBV9 and TRBJ2-7. From germline, CDR1 is SGDLS and CDR2 YYNGEE. CDR3 size: 12 residues. The CDR3 sequence: CASRRLVGEQYF.

The J gene is TRBJ2-7, the V gene TRBV29-1; the D call from TCRdb, TRBD2, cannot be confirmed without DNA. CDR3 length equals 13 residues. CDR1 and CDR2 from the germline V gene are SQVTM and ANQGSEA. This CDR3 reads CSATGLASYEQYF.

This chain uses TRBV12-3 or TRBV12-4 with TRBJ2-2. The CDR3 consists of 13 residues. The CDR3 protein is CASSLLGTGELFF.

The chain combines TRBV5-1 with TRBJ2-3; as DNA is missing, the TRBD2 call by TCRdb cannot be tested. Per germline, CDR1 SGHRS and CDR2 YFSETQ. The CDR3 is 14 amino acids. CDR3 in amino acids: CASSLTGGPDTQYF.

The chain employs TRBV28 and TRBJ2-2; TCRdb names TRBD1, which stays unverified in the absence of DNA. There are 17 residues in the CDR3. Per the germline V gene, CDR1 is MDHEN and CDR2 is SYDVKM. The CDR3: CASSRGDAGFDTGELFF.

J is TRBJ1-1 and V is TRBV11-3. Germline V lookup: CDR1 SGHNT, CDR2 YENEEA. This CDR3 region has 13 residues. The CDR3: CASSLPGSPEAFF.

The chain carries TRBV9 and TRBJ2-3. Looked up from germline, CDR1 is SGDLS and CDR2 is YYNGEE. CDR3 size: 12 residues. This CDR3 is CASSVYPDTQYF.

This chain links TRBV27 with TRBJ1-1; lacking DNA, the TRBD1 call made by TCRdb goes unchecked. This CDR3 has 13 amino acids. Looked up from germline, CDR1 is MNHEY and CDR2 is SMNVEV (reference sequence). Here the CDR3 reads CASSFLGGTEAFF.

The J gene is TRBJ2-1, the V gene TRBV2; TCRdb selects TRBD2, and the lack of DNA leaves this call unchecked. CDR1 and CDR2 (germline): SNHLY, FYNNEI. The CDR3 has 15 residues. The CDR3 region is CASSLEDSNYNEQFF.

The rearrangement links TRBV28 to TRBJ2-3; TCRdb's assignment of TRBD1 cannot be checked, as there is no DNA. The CDR3 is made up of 13 amino acids. Germline V lookup: CDR1 MDHEN, CDR2 SYDVKM. The CDR3 sequence: CASGTGSTDTQYF.